The T cell receptor beta chain under discussion was sequenced for a study of patients and donors after allogeneic stem cell transplantation. TCRdb independently ran MiXCR on the RT-PCR reads; one entry per CDR3 protein. Seen here are more than 150,000 distinct CDR3 sequences, 41% observed once, and the top ten hold 33%. This clonotype was sampled from a human donor who was either an allogeneic HSCT recipient or a stem cell or donor lymphocyte infusion donor (not recorded which). It is not recorded whose cells these are; they may come from a transplant donor. Sequences were obtained from blood, either unsorted or a sorted T cell fraction (not recorded which).

The CDR3: CASSPTWGIGTEAFF. CDR3 coding DNA: TGCGCCAGCAGCCCCACGTGGGGAATCGGCACTGAAGCTTTCTTT. The chain has TRBV5-1 and TRBJ1-1; no reliable D call. This CDR3 comprises 15 residues. V was cut by 4 bases and J by 4 bases, with 17 bases left in between. In germline, CDR1 is SGHRS, CDR2 YFSETQ.